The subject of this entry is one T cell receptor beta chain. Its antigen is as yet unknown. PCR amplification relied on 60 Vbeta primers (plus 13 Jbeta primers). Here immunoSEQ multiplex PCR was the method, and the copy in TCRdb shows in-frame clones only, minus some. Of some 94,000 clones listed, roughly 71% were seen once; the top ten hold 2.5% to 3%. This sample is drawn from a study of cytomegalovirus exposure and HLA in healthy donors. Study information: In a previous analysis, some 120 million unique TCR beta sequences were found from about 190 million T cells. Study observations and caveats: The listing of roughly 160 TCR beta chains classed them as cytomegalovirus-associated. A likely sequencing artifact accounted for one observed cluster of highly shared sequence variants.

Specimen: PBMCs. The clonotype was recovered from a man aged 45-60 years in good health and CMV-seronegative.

CDR3 nucleotide sequence: TGTGCCAGCAGCGCTAGACAGCTTTCCCCCGACATCGACTCTGGAAACACCATATATTTT. It codes for CASSARQLSPDIDSGNTIYF. The V and J genes are TRBV9 and TRBJ1-3, with D perhaps matching TRBD1 (5 bases). The V gene lost 3 bases and the J gene lost 0 bases, with 25 bases spanning the gap. The length of the CDR3 is 20 residues. Germline V CDR1 and CDR2: SGDLS, YYNGEE.